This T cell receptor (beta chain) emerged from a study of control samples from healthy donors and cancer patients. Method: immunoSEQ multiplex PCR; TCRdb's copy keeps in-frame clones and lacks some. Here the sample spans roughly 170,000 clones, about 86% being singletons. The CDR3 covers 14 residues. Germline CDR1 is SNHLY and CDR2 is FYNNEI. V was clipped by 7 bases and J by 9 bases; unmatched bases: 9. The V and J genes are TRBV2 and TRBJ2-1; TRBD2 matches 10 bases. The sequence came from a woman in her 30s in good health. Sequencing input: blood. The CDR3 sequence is CASTTGTSVGEQFF. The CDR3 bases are TGTGCCAGCACCACCGGGACTAGCGTCGGTGAGCAGTTCTTC.